This T cell receptor beta chain emerged from a study of blood T cells in healthy people across ages. Next came a second PCR, run for about 6 to 12 cycles, which used a sample-barcoded 5' primer along with a J-beta primer mix. TCRdb ran MiXCR on the 5' RACE reads and lists one entry per CDR3 protein. The table lists roughly 860,000 distinct CDR3 sequences, 60% to 80% of them singletons. CDR3 size: 16 residues. From germline, CDR1 is SGDLS and CDR2 YYNGEE. V was trimmed by 0 bases and J by 2 bases, leaving 13 bases between them. This clonotype was counted only a few times. As yet, its antigen is unknown. Findings of the study overall: Naive T cell percentage strongly correlated with TCR beta diversity.

The receptor's source is a young man in good health. Sequencing input: blood. The chain has TRBV9 and TRBJ2-3; a possible D gene is TRBD1 (6 bases). The DNA for the CDR3 is TGTGCCAGCAGCGTAGAAACAGGGTTATACACAGATACGCAGTATTTT. Amino acid sequence: CASSVETGLYTDTQYF.